Listed below are T cell receptor beta chains from one sample, sequenced in a study of PD-1 blockade in classical Hodgkin lymphoma. The protocol was immunoSEQ multiplex PCR, while the TCRdb copy is restricted to in-frame clones and leaves out a portion. The table lists fewer than 95,000 clones, more than 80% of them singletons. Sequencing was performed on peripheral blood mononuclear cells (PBMCs), taken before the fourth cycle of nivolumab. The source is a human donor with classical Hodgkin lymphoma. Both conserved end residues are part of each CDR3. D genes are given only for firm matches. Size is stated for part of the rows, as once, few or many counts, or as a class when the clone is expanded.

>.|.|TRBV9|TRBJ2-3
CASSVASRTDTQYF
TGTGCCAGCAGCGTAGCTAGCCGCACAGATACGCAGTATTTT
>.|.|TRBV11-1|TRBJ2-5
CASLPGGAEETQYF
TGTGCCAGCCTCCCTGGGGGGGCGGAAGAGACCCAGTACTTC
>.|few|TRBV18|TRBJ1-1
CASSLKPNTEAFF
TGTGCCAGCTCACTCAAGCCGAACACTGAAGCTTTCTTT
>TRBD1|.|TRBV2|TRBJ1-2
CASSIKTGGGYTF
TGTGCCAGCAGTATTAAGACAGGGGGTGGCTACACCTTC
>TRBD1|medium-sized|TRBV29-1|TRBJ2-7
CSTGTGEGYEQYF
TGCAGCACCGGGACAGGGGAAGGCTACGAGCAGTACTTC
>.|once|TRBV14|TRBJ2-4
CASSQGVGLAKNIQYF
TGTGCCAGCAGCCAAGGTGTAGGATTAGCCAAAAACATTCAGTACTTC
>.|.|TRBV27|TRBJ2-7
CARKYEQYF
TGTGCCAGGAAATACGAGCAGTACTTC
>TRBD1|.|TRBV19|TRBJ1-1
CASSRDSPQREAFF
TGTGCCAGTAGTCGGGACAGCCCTCAGAGAGAAGCTTTCTTT
>TRBD2|.|TRBV15|TRBJ2-1
CATSRAGYRTSGSGNEQFF
TGTGCCACCAGCAGAGCGGGATATAGGACTAGCGGGAGTGGGAATGAGCAGTTCTTC
>.|.|TRBV18|TRBJ1-3
CASSPGNSVAIYF
TGTGCCAGCTCACCAGGAAACAGCGTGGCCATATATTTT
>TRBD2|.|TRBV10-3|TRBJ2-1
CAISESVTSDEQFF
TGTGCCATCAGTGAGTCGGTAACTAGCGATGAGCAGTTCTTC
>TRBD2|.|TRBV7-8|TRBJ2-7
CASSLSGIPPYEQYF
TGTGCCAGCAGTCTTAGCGGGATACCCCCCTACGAGCAGTACTTC
>.|few|TRBV7-2|TRBJ1-5
CASSPSTLSRPQHF
TGTGCCAGCAGCCCAAGCACGTTGTCGCGGCCCCAGCATTTT
>.|.|TRBV7-6|TRBJ2-5
CASSSSALETQYF
TGTGCCAGCAGCTCCTCGGCCCTCGAGACCCAGTACTTC
>.|few|TRBV28|TRBJ2-7
CASSLWGRSEQYF
TGTGCCAGCAGTTTGTGGGGGCGGTCAGAGCAGTACTTC
>.|once|TRBV5-1|TRBJ1-5
CASSSDGNQPQHF
TGCGCCAGCAGCTCGGACGGGAATCAGCCCCAGCATTTT
>.|.|TRBV10-3|TRBJ2-7
CAISESRGDPRLGEQYF
TGTGCCATCAGTGAGTCGAGGGGGGACCCGAGGCTTGGCGAGCAGTACTTC
>.|.|TRBV7-6|TRBJ2-1
CASSLVGFQGYNEQFF
TGTGCCAGCAGCTTAGTTGGCTTCCAGGGGTACAATGAGCAGTTCTTC
>TRBD2|.|TRBV11-2|TRBJ2-1
CASSLGGLAGQFF
TGTGCCAGCAGCTTAGGAGGGCTAGCGGGCCAGTTCTTC
>.|.|TRBV10-3|TRBJ2-1
CAISESGGEQFF
TGTGCCATCAGTGAGTCAGGCGGAGAGCAGTTCTTC
>.|.|TRBV6-1|TRBJ2-5
CASSGAGTSLETQYF
TGTGCCAGCAGTGGAGCCGGGACATCCCTGGAGACCCAGTACTTC
>TRBD1|.|TRBV7-9|TRBJ1-5
CASSLDRGNQPQHF
TGTGCCAGCAGCCTAGACAGGGGCAATCAGCCCCAGCATTTT
>.|once|TRBV29-1|TRBJ2-5
CSEPFVEETQYF
TGCAGCGAGCCCTTCGTGGAAGAGACCCAGTACTTC
>.|.|TRBV5-4|TRBJ2-5
CASSLRVGETQYF
TGTGCCAGCAGCTTGCGAGTAGGAGAGACCCAGTACTTC
>.|few|TRBV7-2|TRBJ2-5
CASSLVVGGRGAQYF
TGTGCCAGCAGCTTAGTGGTAGGGGGCCGGGGGGCCCAGTACTTC
>TRBD1|.|TRBV19|TRBJ1-1
CASSINRDRETFF
TGTGCCAGTAGCATCAACCGGGACAGGGAAACTTTCTTT
>.|.|TRBV28|TRBJ1-5
CASSSQRTTGPQHF
TGTGCCAGCAGTTCACAGCGAACCACGGGGCCCCAGCATTTT
>.|.|TRBV29-1|TRBJ2-3
CSATEGRTREPQYF
TGCAGCGCCACTGAGGGGAGGACAAGGGAACCGCAGTATTTT
>.|.|TRBV27|TRBJ1-4
CASGTRGGGLFF
TGTGCCAGCGGGACTCGGGGGGGAGGGCTGTTTTTT
>.|.|TRBV6-5|TRBJ1-2
CASSYSRGGEAGGYTF
TGTGCCAGCAGTTACTCGAGGGGGGGCGAGGCAGGTGGCTACACCTTC
>.|many|TRBV7-6|TRBJ1-2
CASSPGQEGGYTF
TGTGCCAGCAGCCCCGGGCAGGAGGGTGGCTACACCTTC
>.|.|TRBV5-1|TRBJ1-3
CASSLAAGANTIYF
TGCGCCAGCAGCTTGGCAGCGGGGGCAAACACCATATATTTT
>TRBD2|.|TRBV23-1|TRBJ2-5
CASSHLAGEGKETQYF
TGCGCCAGCAGTCATCTAGCGGGAGAGGGGAAAGAGACCCAGTACTTC
>.|.|TRBV30|TRBJ1-1
CAWSVSAVTEAFF
TGTGCCTGGAGTGTGTCGGCAGTCACTGAAGCTTTCTTT
>.|.|TRBV7-6|TRBJ1-1
CASSLEASSGAFF
TGTGCCAGCAGCTTAGAAGCTTCCTCCGGAGCTTTCTTT
>TRBD2|.|TRBV7-2|TRBJ2-1
CASSLLASGNEQFF
TGTGCCAGCAGCTTACTGGCTAGCGGCAATGAGCAGTTCTTC
>.|.|TRBV7-7|TRBJ2-3
CASSHGPTDTQYF
TGTGCCAGCAGCCACGGGCCCACAGATACGCAGTATTTT
>.|.|TRBV5-4|TRBJ1-2
CASSSTTGSWGGYTF
TGTGCCAGCAGCTCAACGACCGGGAGCTGGGGTGGCTACACCTTC
>.|.|TRBV5-1|TRBJ1-5
CASSLGGNNQPQHF
TGCGCCAGCAGCTTGGGAGGGAACAATCAGCCCCAGCATTTT
>.|.|TRBV4-3|TRBJ2-3
CASSQGTFTSTDTQYF
TGCGCCAGCAGCCAGGGGACATTTACTAGCACAGATACGCAGTATTTT
>TRBD1|once|TRBV7-8|TRBJ2-6
CASSFPGQGLGGANVLTF
TGTGCCAGCAGCTTCCCGGGACAGGGTCTTGGTGGGGCCAACGTCCTGACTTTC
>.|.|TRBV25-1|TRBJ1-2
CASSESGGRSGNGYTF
TGTGCCAGCAGTGAAAGCGGTGGGAGGTCGGGGAATGGCTACACCTTC
>.|.|TRBV15|TRBJ1-5
CATSRDIGESSQPQHF
TGTGCCACCAGCAGAGATATAGGGGAATCTAGTCAGCCCCAGCATTTT
>.|.|TRBV5-6|TRBJ1-2
CASSLVGVANYGYTF
TGTGCCAGCAGCTTGGTCGGGGTGGCTAACTATGGCTACACCTTC
>.|.|TRBV9|TRBJ2-3
CASSVGGASTDTQYF
TGTGCCAGCAGCGTAGGAGGGGCTAGCACAGATACGCAGTATTTT
>.|once|TRBV19|TRBJ2-6
CASSIGGGVGANVLTF
TGTGCCAGTAGTATTGGAGGAGGGGTCGGGGCCAACGTCCTGACTTTC
>TRBD2|many|TRBV9|TRBJ2-5
CASSPRLALETQYF
TGTGCCAGCAGCCCCCGACTAGCCCTCGAGACCCAGTACTTC
>.|.|TRBV7-2|TRBJ2-1
CASSLRSIGGEQFF
TGTGCCAGCAGCTTACGATCTATAGGCGGTGAGCAGTTCTTC
>TRBD2|.|TRBV7-2|TRBJ2-7
CASSFWSRTRGAREQYF
TGTGCCAGCAGCTTCTGGTCTCGGACGCGGGGGGCCCGGGAGCAGTACTTC
>.|once|TRBV7-9|TRBJ1-1
CASSLGSGGVNTEAFF
TGTGCCAGCAGCTTAGGCTCGGGCGGGGTCAACACTGAAGCTTTCTTT
>TRBD1|.|TRBV5-1|TRBJ2-1
CASSWPGGSESSYNEQFF
TGCGCCAGCAGCTGGCCAGGGGGTAGCGAGAGCTCCTACAATGAGCAGTTCTTC
>.|.|TRBV20-1|TRBJ1-1
CSARDVPVSAF
TGCAGTGCTAGAGACGTCCCGGTATCTGCCTTT
>.|.|TRBV11-1|TRBJ1-1
CASSSGGPNTEAFF
TGTGCCAGCAGCTCCGGGGGGCCGAACACTGAAGCTTTCTTT
>.|.|TRBV6-5|TRBJ1-1
CASSYSRAREAFF
TGTGCCAGCAGTTACTCGAGGGCTAGAGAAGCTTTCTTT
>.|.|TRBV10-2|TRBJ2-7
CASSESSLVAEEYF
TGCGCCAGCAGTGAGTCGAGTTTGGTCGCGGAGGAGTACTTC
>.|.|TRBV30|TRBJ1-1
CAWSVPLKGTEAFF
TGTGCCTGGAGTGTACCGCTTAAGGGCACTGAAGCTTTCTTT
>.|.|TRBV5-8|TRBJ1-2
CASSLWDFDGYTF
TGTGCCAGCAGCTTGTGGGATTTCGATGGCTACACCTTC
>.|.|TRBV19|TRBJ2-7
CASSIRGVGAPTSQYF
TGTGCCAGTAGTATAAGGGGCGTGGGGGCCCCTACGTCGCAGTACTTC